The rows below give T cell receptor beta chains drawn from one sample of a study of blood T cell repertoires in COVID-19. Assay used: immunoSEQ multiplex PCR; TCRdb lists only in-frame clones, some missing. The repertoire holds 150,000 to 200,000 clones, with approximately 80% as singletons. The material sequenced was PBMCs or T cells enriched from blood (not recorded which). The receptor set was obtained from a woman between 45 and 60 years old who had recovered from COVID-19. CDR3s leave out the opening cysteine and the closing phenylalanine or tryptophan. Fields, in order: V gene, J gene, CDR3 protein.

>TRBV28|TRBJ2-2
ASSPAGQGLIGELF
>TRBV30|TRBJ2-1
AWGHRLAGDNEQF
>TRBV11-3|TRBJ2-3
ASSLSSGPTDTQY
>TRBV27|TRBJ2-7
ASSPAGSNYEQY
>TRBV7-6|TRBJ2-1
ASSSNLGSIGGSYNEQF
>TRBV28|TRBJ2-7
ASRPPGQGTYEQY
>TRBV5-1|TRBJ1-1
ASSSILNRDSRTEAF
>TRBV30|TRBJ1-1
AWKRSGTGGTEAF
>TRBV10-1|TRBJ1-1
ASSDRDRALNTEAF
>TRBV3-1/TRBV3-2|TRBJ1-2
ASSPRQGPGDYGYT
>TRBV27|TRBJ2-5
ASSLRGGRQETQY
>TRBV3-1/TRBV3-2|TRBJ2-7
ASSTKSLVAQY
>TRBV18|TRBJ2-5
ASSPRSVASMGGETQY
>TRBV27|TRBJ2-7
ASSLQGQGVYEQY
>TRBV3-1/TRBV3-2|TRBJ2-5
ASSQAGGSETQY
>TRBV7-3|TRBJ2-3
ASSLRAPDTQY
>TRBV24-1|TRBJ2-5
ATSDGTSGIRETQY
>TRBV9|TRBJ2-3
ASSALQRGTDTQY
>TRBV5-4|TRBJ2-1
ASSFSSGSLELEQF
>TRBV9|TRBJ1-2
ASSTQRGGYT
>TRBV10-3|TRBJ1-5
AISDLGSNQPQH
>TRBV5-5|TRBJ2-7
ASSLAQGPLEQY
>TRBV7-8|TRBJ1-5
ASSSAGYNQPQH